Below are 19 T cell receptor beta chains sequenced from a single sample in a study of T cell responses to AZD1222 COVID-19 vaccine (dated by TCRdb to the early 2020s). Per the publication, the time point label means: baseline before first vaccination. The method was the immunoSEQ multiplex PCR assay. In TCRdb, the immuneACCESS table is reduced to in-frame sequences with V and J assigned. These tables do not hold every clone; where another copy was compared, an unresolved V gene accounts for under half, and the others remain unexplained. For this sample the table gives 92,000 or so clones, of which about 89% were detected only once. The ten top clones hold about 1.5% of the sample. Sample: peripheral blood, taken on day 0 of AZD1222 vaccination. These receptors originate from an adult in good health.

The rearrangement uses TRBV5-1 and TRBJ1-2; D unresolved. This CDR3 is 12 amino acids long. V gave up 4 bases and J gave up 8 bases, with 12 bases separating them. Germline CDR1 and CDR2: SGHRS and YFSETQ. CDR3 bases: TGCGCCAGCAGCAGGGATCAGCGGGGCTACACCTTC. As protein: CASSRDQRGYTF.

The CDR3 protein is CASSHGRGPQETQYF. The CDR3 coding sequence is TGCGCCAGCAGCCACGGGCGGGGGCCACAAGAGACCCAGTACTTC. The chain is built from TRBV4-1 and TRBJ2-5; a possible D gene is TRBD2 (7 bases). The CDR3 length is 15 residues. V lost 3 bases and J 2 bases, leaving 13 bases between the germline ends. CDR1 and CDR2 (germline): MGHRA, YSYEKL.

This chain joins TRBV6-5 and TRBJ2-2; tentatively, D is TRBD1 (6 bases). There are 14 residues in the CDR3. Germline V gene data show CDR1 as MNHEY and CDR2 as SVGAGI. Trimming shortened V by 4 bases and J by 2 bases, and 8 bases separated the two germline ends. CDR3 DNA sequence: TGTGCCAGCAGTTTACAGGGTAACACCGGGGAGCTGTTTTTT. This gives the protein CASSLQGNTGELFF.

This clone was picked up a small number of times. The chain couples TRBV19 to TRBJ1-1; D ambiguous. The germline gives CDR1 LNHDA, CDR2 SQIVND (reference sequence). Trimming removed 8 bases from V and 3 bases from J, with 22 bases in between. The CDR3 consists of 16 residues. CDR3 loop: CASSLLASGRDTEAFF. CDR3 nucleotides: TGTGCCAGTTCTCTTCTAGCGAGTGGGCGGGACACTGAAGCTTTCTTT.

The V gene is TRBV11-2, the J gene TRBJ1-1, with D possibly TRBD1 on 6 matching bases. Between the trimmed V and J ends, which lost 4 bases and 4 bases, there was a span of 16 bases. Germline V gene data show CDR1 as SGHAT and CDR2 as FQNNGV. The CDR3 sequence is 15 residues long. The CDR3 region is CASSSTRTVTTEAFF. In DNA, the CDR3 is TGTGCCAGCAGCTCGACCAGGACAGTTACCACTGAAGCTTTCTTT.

The chain combines TRBV19 with TRBJ2-1; 8 bases match TRBD2. Germline V lookup: CDR1 LNHDA, CDR2 SQIVND (reference sequence). With V trimmed by 5 bases and J by 9 bases, 9 bases remained unmatched. This CDR3 contains 14 residues. The CDR3 DNA reads TGTGCCAGTAGTCTCCCCGGGGGGGCGAGTGAGCAGTTCTTC. It translates to CASSLPGGASEQFF.

The chain carries TRBV5-4 and TRBJ2-7, with 8 bases that match TRBD2. This CDR3 contains 14 residues. V gave up 1 base and J gave up 2 bases; unmatched junction bases: 2. The V gene's germline CDR1 is SGHNT and CDR2 YYREEE (reference sequence). Written as DNA, the CDR3 is TGTGCCAGCAGCTTGATGCGGGGGGCCTACGAGCAGTACTTC. Protein sequence: CASSLMRGAYEQYF.

This clone occurred once. This chain connects TRBV7-2 to TRBJ1-6, with D perhaps matching TRBD1 (6 bases). This CDR3 is built from 17 residues. Germline V gives CDR1 SGHTA, CDR2 FQGNSA. V lost 2 bases and J 0 bases, leaving 11 bases between the germline ends. The CDR3 reads CASSLLTGSSYNSPLHF. CDR3 sequence (DNA): TGTGCCAGCAGCTTATTAACAGGGAGCTCCTATAATTCACCCCTCCACTTT.

This chain links TRBV25-1 with TRBJ1-4; 7 bases line up with TRBD1. Germline CDR1 reads MGHDK; CDR2 reads SYGVNS. V lost 6 bases to trimming and J lost 7 bases; unmatched junction nucleotides: 8. This CDR3 is built from 14 residues. The CDR3 spells CASRTTGEGEKLFF. The CDR3 nucleotides read TGTGCCAGCAGAACAACAGGGGAAGGTGAAAAACTGTTTTTT.

This clone appeared a few times. The chain employs TRBV6-5 and TRBJ1-2; D call uncertain. Germline-derived CDR1 and CDR2 are MNHEY and SVGAGI. The CDR3 extends over 11 amino acids. Trimming left V 0 bases short and J 10 bases short, with 6 bases between. The CDR3 sequence: CASSYSGTYTF. Here the CDR3 DNA reads TGTGCCAGCAGTTACTCCGGAACCTACACCTTC.

This sequence joins TRBV3-1 (or the pseudogene TRBV3-2) and TRBJ1-2; D might be TRBD1 (6 bases). The CDR3 runs 14 residues. Germline V gives CDR1 LGHDT, CDR2 YNNKEL (reference sequence). V lost 0 bases, J lost 6 bases, and 11 bases lay in between. CDR3: CASSQDGTGHGYTF. The CDR3, as DNA: TGTGCCAGCAGCCAAGATGGCACAGGGCATGGCTACACCTTC.

This clone was counted once. J is TRBJ2-1 and V is TRBV2; 12 bases are a match to TRBD2. The germline CDR1 and CDR2 sequences are SNHLY and FYNNEI. J lost 9 bases, V lost 5 bases, and 8 bases had no gene match. The CDR3 consists of 15 residues. The CDR3 loop is CASSPLAGGLGEQFF. CDR3 nucleotides: TGTGCCAGCAGTCCGCTAGCGGGGGGGCTGGGTGAGCAGTTCTTC.

V usage is TRBV21-1 and J usage is TRBJ1-2; the D segment call TRBD1 is taken from the table without a DNA check. TRBV21-1 is flagged as a pseudogene. The CDR3 is 17 amino acids. The CDR3 loop reads CASSKSSRERGIDGYTF. The CDR3 nucleotides read TGTGCCAGCAGCAAAAGTAGCAGGGAGAGGGGGATCGATGGCTACACCTTC.

This sequence joins TRBV19 and TRBJ1-4; no firm D call. V dropped 3 bases and J dropped 6 bases, with 8 bases sitting between them. Per the germline V gene, CDR1 is LNHDA and CDR2 is SQIVND (reference sequence). The CDR3 contains 13 residues. CDR3 residues: CASSMTLHEKLFF. The DNA for the CDR3 is TGTGCCAGTAGTATGACACTACATGAAAAACTGTTTTTT.

The chain recombines TRBV20-1 with TRBJ2-5; D may be TRBD2 (5 bases). V was shortened by 3 bases and J by 1 base, with 12 bases between the two germline ends. Germline lookup yields CDR1 DFQATT and CDR2 SNEGSKA (reference sequence). The CDR3 has 14 amino acids. DNA for the CDR3: TGCAGTGCTAGTGGTTTGGGAGCCCAAGAGACCCAGTACTTC. Amino acids: CSASGLGAQETQYF.

The chain uses TRBV28 and TRBJ2-3, with 10 positions matching TRBD2. V shed 5 bases, J shed 5 bases, and the junction held 4 bases outside the gene matches. Per germline, CDR1 MDHEN and CDR2 SYDVKM. The CDR3 has 14 amino acids. The CDR3 coding sequence is TGTGCCAGCAGTCGAGCGGGGGGGCAAGATACGCAGTATTTT. This codes for CASSRAGGQDTQYF.

This chain uses TRBV18 with TRBJ1-1, with no clear D. The CDR3 has 16 residues. Deletions cut 3 bases from V and 1 base from J, with 15 bases between. Germline loops: CDR1 KGHSH, CDR2 LQKENI. The DNA of the CDR3 is TGTGCCAGCTCACCTTCGGTCCGGGGAGGGAACACTGAAGCTTTCTTT. This codes for CASSPSVRGGNTEAFF.

This chain uses TRBV11-2 with TRBJ2-2, with a weak D call TRBD1 (7 bases). CDR3 size: 16 residues. The germline gives CDR1 SGHAT, CDR2 FQNNGV. The V and J ends lost 1 base and 3 bases respectively, with 12 bases between them. The chain's CDR3 is CASSLVQGGYTGELFF. CDR3 coding DNA: TGTGCCAGCAGCTTAGTCCAGGGGGGTTACACCGGGGAGCTGTTTTTT. Drawing the rest from reference TRBV11-2 and TRBJ2-2, the complete variable domain is EAGVAQSPRYKIIEKRQSVAFWCNPISGHATLYWYQQILGQGPKLLIQFQNNGVVDDSQLPKDRFSAERLKGVDSTLKIQPAKLEDSAVYLCASSLVQGGYTGELFFGEGSRLTVL.

The chain links TRBV5-1 to TRBJ1-6; no firm D call. V was trimmed by 0 bases and J by 8 bases, leaving 15 bases between them. This CDR3 is built from 16 residues. Per germline, CDR1 SGHRS and CDR2 YFSETQ. The CDR3 sequence: CASSLVMEGRHSPLHF. CDR3 sequence (DNA): TGCGCCAGCAGCTTGGTAATGGAGGGCCGTCATTCACCCCTCCACTTT.